The 3 T cell receptor beta chains presented below share a single source sample, sequenced in a study of blood T cells in healthy people across ages. A second about 7 to 12 cycle PCR used barcoded and J-beta primers. MiXCR was run by TCRdb on the 5' RACE reads, yielding one entry per CDR3 protein. The sample consists of fewer than 2,000,000 distinct CDR3 sequences, 39% of them appearing once. Sequencing was carried out using blood. The source of these receptors is a human donor in good health.

This chain joins TRBV7-2 and TRBJ2-1; perhaps TRBD1 as D (6 bases). CDR3 length: 14 residues. CDR1 is SGHTA, CDR2 FQGNSA, per germline. V was trimmed by 2 bases and J by 3 bases, leaving 8 bases between them. This CDR3 reads CASSLRTVYNEQFF. The CDR3 DNA follows: TGTGCCAGCAGCTTAAGGACAGTCTACAATGAGCAGTTCTTC.

This clonotype has more than one count but fewer than ten. V is TRBV27 and J is TRBJ1-1; D uncertain. The CDR3 spans 14 residues. Trimming shortened V by 5 bases and J by 4 bases, and 14 bases separated the two germline ends. Germline V CDR1 and CDR2: MNHEY, SMNVEV (reference sequence). This CDR3 is CASSRKVLSTEAFF. CDR3 bases: TGTGCCAGCAGTCGAAAGGTATTGAGCACTGAAGCTTTCTTT.

The gene calls are TRBV19 and TRBJ1-2; the match to TRBD1 covers 8 bases. Looked up from germline, CDR1 is LNHDA and CDR2 is SQIVND (reference sequence). The CDR3 is 16 residues long. V lost 5 bases, J lost 3 bases, and 11 bases stayed unmatched. Here the CDR3 reads CASSFPTGAVDYGYTF. The CDR3 DNA reads TGTGCCAGTAGTTTCCCGACAGGGGCGGTCGACTATGGCTACACCTTC. The full variable domain, completed using reference TRBV19 and TRBJ1-2, is DGGITQSPKYLFRKEGQNVTLSCEQNLNHDAMYWYRQDPGQGLRLIYYSQIVNDFQKGDIAEGYSVSREKKESFPLTVTSAQKNPTAFYLCASSFPTGAVDYGYTFGSGTRLTVV.